The rows below give T cell receptor beta chains drawn from one sample of a study of response to subunit inactivated influenza vaccine. TCRdb independently ran MiXCR on the RT-PCR reads; one entry per CDR3 protein. The sample comprises approximately 700,000 distinct CDR3 sequences, about a sixth of which are singletons, and about 9.9% rests with the top ten. The source was PBMCs from blood, collected approximately 13 days after vaccination. These receptors were taken from a man aged 45-65 years who received an inactivated influenza vaccine. The CDR3 runs from the conserved cysteine through the conserved F or W. D genes are given only for firm matches. Some rows have no size entry. The others give once, few or many, or a class for an expanded clone.

d_gene	v_gene	j_gene	abundance	CDR3nt	CDR3aa
NA	TRBV28	TRBJ2-1	NA	TGTGCCAGCACCAGTCCCCGTCTAGGCTCCTACAATGAGCAGTTCTTC	CASTSPRLGSYNEQFF
TRBD1	TRBV11-2	TRBJ2-2	NA	TGTGCCAGCAGCTCCCTGAACCGGGACAGGGGTCGTGGGGAGCTGTTTTTT	CASSSLNRDRGRGELFF
NA	TRBV7-8	TRBJ2-3	NA	TGTGCCAGCAGCTTACTAAGGAACACAGATACGCAGTATTTT	CASSLLRNTDTQYF
TRBD2	TRBV10-3	TRBJ2-1	NA	TGTGCCATTCGGACTAGCGGGAGAGATTCTGAGCAGTTCTTC	CAIRTSGRDSEQFF
NA	TRBV5-5	TRBJ1-5	NA	TGTGCCAGCAGCCTAGACCCTTCCCTTCAGCCCCAGCATTTT	CASSLDPSLQPQHF
TRBD2	TRBV12-3/TRBV12-4	TRBJ2-7	NA	TGTGCCAGCAGTTTCGGGGGGGGGCTCTTTTACGAGCAGTACTTC	CASSFGGGLFYEQYF
NA	TRBV7-2	TRBJ2-3	NA	TGTGCCAGCAGCCCCGGACTTCATCGCACAGATACGCAGTATTTT	CASSPGLHRTDTQYF
NA	TRBV7-8	TRBJ1-2	NA	TGTGCCAGCAGCAGCTCTTTTGTGGGGGGCTACACCTTC	CASSSSFVGGYTF
NA	TRBV28	TRBJ1-1	NA	TGTGCCAGCAGTCGGTGGACGGTCAGTTCATCTGAAGCTTTCTTT	CASSRWTVSSSEAFF
NA	TRBV4-3	TRBJ2-7	NA	TGCGCCAGCAGCCAAGATTGGACAGTGGGCGGCGAGCAGTACTTC	CASSQDWTVGGEQYF
NA	TRBV12-3/TRBV12-4	TRBJ1-2	many	TGTGCCAGCAGTTTATTTTCAGGGGATGGCTACACCTTC	CASSLFSGDGYTF
NA	TRBV6-2/TRBV6-3	TRBJ2-7	NA	TGTGCCAGCATGGACAGAGAAACCTACGAGCAGTACTTC	CASMDRETYEQYF
TRBD1	TRBV20-1	TRBJ2-7	NA	TGCAGTGCCAAACCCCGGGACAGACCCTACGAGCAGTACTTC	CSAKPRDRPYEQYF
NA	TRBV10-2	TRBJ1-6	many	TGCGCCAGCAGTGATTGGATAGAGAATTCACCCCTCCACTTT	CASSDWIENSPLHF
TRBD2	TRBV6-2/TRBV6-3	TRBJ2-3	NA	TGTGCCAGCAGTTACGGACTAGCGGGGGGGCTAAATACGCAGTATTTT	CASSYGLAGGLNTQYF
NA	TRBV5-4	TRBJ1-1	NA	TGTGCCAGCAGACCCGTGGGAGGCCACACTGAAGCTTTCTTT	CASRPVGGHTEAFF
TRBD2	TRBV20-1	TRBJ2-1	few	TGCAGTGCTTCGCCGGGACTAGCGGGGGTACTGGATGAGCAGTTCTTC	CSASPGLAGVLDEQFF
NA	TRBV10-3	TRBJ2-2	NA	TGTGCCATCAGTGAGTCGCAATCCTACACCGGGGAGCTGTTTTTT	CAISESQSYTGELFF
NA	TRBV5-6	TRBJ1-4	NA	TGTGCCAGCAGCCACAGGACAGAGGAGGAAAAACTGTTTTTT	CASSHRTEEEKLFF
TRBD1	TRBV7-2	TRBJ2-7	few	TGTGCCAGCAGCAAGGGACAGGGAGGGCAGTACTTC	CASSKGQGGQYF